This T cell receptor beta chain is drawn from a study of early T cells in non-severe SARS-CoV-2 infection. Study results and limitations: The matching step, a VDJdb search, favored anti-spike CD8 responses and missed private and CD4 specificities.

Individual cDNA molecules carried attached unique molecular identifiers. TCRdb called the 5' RACE reads again in MiXCR, with one record for every CDR3 protein. This table has tens of thousands of distinct CDR3 sequences, roughly 21% appearing once. Points on this clonotype: No antigen is known for it.

This sequence was found in an adult who was a healthcare worker with PCR-confirmed SARS-CoV-2 infection or an uninfected control (not recorded which). The sample consisted of whole blood, taken at baseline.

This chain's CDR3 is CASSRDHEAFF. The DNA of the CDR3 is TGTGCCAGCAGTCGAGACCATGAAGCTTTCTTT. This sequence joins TRBV11-1 and TRBJ1-1, with unresolved D. The CDR3 length is 11 residues. The germline V gene has CDR1 SGHAT and CDR2 FQDESV (reference sequence). V dropped 6 bases and J dropped 7 bases, with 9 bases sitting between them.